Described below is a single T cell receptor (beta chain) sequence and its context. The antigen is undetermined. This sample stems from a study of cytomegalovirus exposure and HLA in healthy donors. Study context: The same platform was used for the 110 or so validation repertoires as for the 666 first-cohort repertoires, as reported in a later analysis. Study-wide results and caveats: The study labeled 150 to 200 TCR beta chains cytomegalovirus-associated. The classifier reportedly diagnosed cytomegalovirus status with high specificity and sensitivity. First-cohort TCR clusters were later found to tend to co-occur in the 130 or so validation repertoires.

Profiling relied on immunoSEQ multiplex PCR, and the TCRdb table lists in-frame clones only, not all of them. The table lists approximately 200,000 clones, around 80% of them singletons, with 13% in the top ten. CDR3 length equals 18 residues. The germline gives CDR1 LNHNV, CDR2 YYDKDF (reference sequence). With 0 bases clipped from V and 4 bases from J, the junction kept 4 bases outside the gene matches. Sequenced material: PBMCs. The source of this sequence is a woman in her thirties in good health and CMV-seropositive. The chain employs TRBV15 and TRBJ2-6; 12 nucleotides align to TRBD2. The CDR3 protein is CATSRELAGGSGANVLTF. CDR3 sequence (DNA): TGTGCCACCAGCAGAGAACTAGCGGGAGGATCCGGGGCCAACGTCCTGACTTTC.